The 20 T cell receptor beta chains below come from one sample, sequenced in a study of shared clonotypes between healthy human individuals. Clones were read by immunoSEQ multiplex PCR, and TCRdb kept only the in-frame ones, dropping some. The sample consists of about 490,000 clones, approximately 82% of them appearing once. Sequencing was done on a sample of PBMCs. The receptors were gathered from a woman in her forties in good health. Some clones in this sample may be carry-over from other donors' samples.

The table lists this clone with a few counts. This chain joins TRBV2 and TRBJ2-1; 13 bases line up with TRBD2. This CDR3 spans 14 amino acids. Germline values: CDR1 SNHLY, CDR2 FYNNEI. After removal of 3 bases from V and 8 bases from J, the junction contained 1 base not matched to a gene. CDR3: CASSETSGGYEQFF. CDR3 in DNA: TGTGCCAGCAGTGAGACTAGCGGGGGGTATGAGCAGTTCTTC.

This clone was seen only once. The chain links TRBV29-1 to TRBJ2-3; TRBD2 agrees at 8 bases. After removal of 7 bases from V and 2 bases from J, the junction contained 8 bases not matched to a gene. The CDR3 loop spans 14 amino acids. CDR1 is SQVTM, CDR2 ANQGSEA, per germline. CDR3 amino acids: CSAAQAGVTDTQYF. CDR3 nucleotide sequence: TGCAGCGCCGCCCAAGCGGGAGTCACAGATACGCAGTATTTT.

V and J are TRBV28 and TRBJ2-7; D is unclear. CDR3 size: 10 residues. The ends were cut back, 10 bases at V and 6 bases at J, with 10 bases in the middle. CDR1 is MDHEN, CDR2 SYDVKM, per germline. The CDR3 region has the DNA TGTGCCACCCGGTCCGGCGAGCAGTACTTC. This translates into CATRSGEQYF.

The chain couples TRBV6-6 to TRBJ1-1; D gene ambiguous. The CDR3 is 15 amino acids. Germline loops: CDR1 MNHNY, CDR2 SVGAGI (reference sequence). Trimming took off 6 bases at V and 1 base at J, with 15 bases between the two ends. CDR3 bases: TGTGCCAGCAGCCCCAGGCGGCTCTCGAACACTGAAGCTTTCTTT. Protein: CASSPRRLSNTEAFF.

The chain joins TRBV2 to TRBJ2-1, with TRBD2 matching over 13 bases. CDR3 length: 15 residues. The germline V gene has CDR1 SNHLY and CDR2 FYNNEI. V was clipped by 7 bases and J by 4 bases; unmatched bases: 4. The CDR3 sequence: CASMRGLAGYNEQFF. DNA of the CDR3: TGTGCCAGCATGCGGGGACTAGCGGGATACAATGAGCAGTTCTTC.

The V call is TRBV7-8, the J call TRBJ2-4, with 10 bases matching TRBD2. CDR1 and CDR2 from the germline V gene are SGHVS and FQNEAQ. CDR3 length equals 21 residues. Losses at the gene ends were 2 bases for V and 1 base for J; bases not matched to a gene: 17. Here the CDR3 reads CASSLLRASGRRGGAKNIQYF. CDR3 coding DNA: TGTGCCAGCAGCTTATTAAGGGCTAGCGGGAGAAGGGGTGGTGCCAAAAACATTCAGTACTTC.

The table lists this clone with a few counts. The V gene is TRBV5-5, the J gene TRBJ2-7; D gene ambiguous. Per germline, CDR1 SGHKS and CDR2 YYEKEE (reference sequence). The CDR3 has 15 amino acids. V lost 0 bases and J lost 3, with 13 bases in between. The CDR3 loop reads CASSLDRIGFYEQYF. The CDR3 DNA follows: TGTGCCAGCAGCTTGGACCGGATAGGCTTCTACGAGCAGTACTTC.

The CDR3: CASSLGRALAKNIQYF. The CDR3 nucleotides read TGTGCCAGCAGCTTAGGTAGGGCGCTCGCCAAAAACATTCAGTACTTC. This sequence joins TRBV11-1 and TRBJ2-4; D not certain. This CDR3 region has 16 residues. From germline, CDR1 is SGHAT and CDR2 FQDESV (reference sequence). Deletions cut 1 base from V and 1 base from J, with 11 bases between.

The J gene is TRBJ2-3, the V gene TRBV4-2; 7 bases match TRBD2. The trim removed 0 bases at V and 1 base at J, leaving 7 bases unmatched. The CDR3 is made up of 17 amino acids. Per the germline V gene, CDR1 is LGHNA and CDR2 is YNFKEQ. The CDR3 loop reads CASSQDFGRWGTDTQYF. The CDR3, as DNA: TGTGCCAGCAGCCAAGATTTCGGGAGGTGGGGCACAGATACGCAGTATTTT.

This rearrangement joins TRBV10-2 to TRBJ2-5; 9 positions agree with TRBD2. This CDR3 spans 13 amino acids. The V and J ends lost 3 bases and 5 bases, in that order; junction bases with no gene match: 1. Per the germline V gene, CDR1 is WSHSY and CDR2 is SAAADI. CDR3 bases: TGCGCCAGCAGTGAAAGCGGGAGGGAGACCCAGTACTTC. Amino acid sequence: CASSESGRETQYF.

The chain links TRBV28 to TRBJ1-3; TRBD1 is a possible D gene (5 bases). CDR3 length: 12 amino acids. Looked up from germline, CDR1 is MDHEN and CDR2 is SYDVKM. Trimming took off 5 bases at V and 6 bases at J, with 8 bases between the two ends. CDR3 amino acids: CASSMGLNTIYF. The CDR3 bases are TGTGCCAGCAGTATGGGACTAAACACCATATATTTT.

The gene calls are TRBV5-5 and TRBJ2-7, with a possible D match to TRBD2 (6 bases). The length of the CDR3 is 14 residues. Germline V lookup: CDR1 SGHKS, CDR2 YYEKEE (reference sequence). V lost 2 bases and J lost 0, with 9 bases in between. CDR3 residues: CASSFGGGSYEQYF. In DNA form, the CDR3 reads TGTGCCAGCAGCTTCGGGGGAGGCTCCTACGAGCAGTACTTC. Full variable domain (outside the CDR3, taken from reference TRBV5-5 and TRBJ2-7): DAGVTQSPTHLIKTRGQQVTLRCSPISGHKSVSWYQQVLGQGPQFIFQYYEKEERGRGNFPDRFSARQFPNYSSELNVNALLLGDSALYLCASSFGGGSYEQYFGPGTRLTVT.

For the CDR3, the DNA is TGCGCCAGCAGCCAAGATCTGAGGACCCAGTACTTC. Amino acid sequence: CASSQDLRTQYF. The chain couples TRBV4-1 to TRBJ2-5, with unresolved D. From germline, CDR1 is MGHRA and CDR2 YSYEKL. The V gene lost 0 bases and the J gene lost 7 bases, with 6 bases spanning the gap. The CDR3 length is 12 residues.

This rearrangement joins TRBV21-1 to TRBJ1-1. TRBV21-1 is marked as a pseudogene. The CDR3 sequence is 15 residues long. CDR3 residues: CASSLGRASNTEAFF. DNA for the CDR3: TGTGCCAGCAGCCTGGGCCGGGCCTCGAACACTGAAGCTTTCTTT.

The CDR3: CASSYEGLHYEQYF. Written as DNA, the CDR3 is TGTGCCAGCAGTTACGAGGGACTCCACTACGAGCAGTACTTC. This chain links TRBV6-6 with TRBJ2-7; TRBD2 might be the D (6 bases). The germline gives CDR1 MNHNY, CDR2 SVGAGI (reference sequence). Trimming left V 2 bases short and J 3 bases short, with 11 bases between. CDR3 length: 14 residues.

V usage is TRBV12-5 and J usage is TRBJ2-5; TRBD2 matches 11 bases. The ends lost 7 bases at V and 5 bases at J; junction bases unmatched: 9. This CDR3 has 15 amino acids. Looked up from germline, CDR1 is LGHNT and CDR2 is FRNRAP. The CDR3 region is CASAGTSGSGETQYF. For the CDR3, the DNA is TGTGCTAGTGCCGGAACTAGCGGGAGCGGGGAGACCCAGTACTTC.

The V call is TRBV28, the J call TRBJ2-3; TRBD1 agrees at 8 bases. Germline-derived CDR1 and CDR2 are MDHEN and SYDVKM. The CDR3 length is 15 residues. The V segment lost 10 bases and the J segment 3 bases; nucleotides outside the gene matches: 12. The CDR3 is CATAPRTGSTDTQYF. Written as DNA, the CDR3 is TGTGCCACCGCCCCCCGGACAGGGTCTACAGATACGCAGTATTTT.

This clone came up once. The sample carries other DNA sequences with the same CDR3. J is TRBJ2-7 and V is TRBV9; D is unresolved. The germline V and J ends were trimmed by 0 bases and 0 bases, with 7 bases remaining between them. This CDR3 has 14 residues. CDR1 and CDR2 (germline): SGDLS, YYNGEE. Here the CDR3 reads CASSVDHSSYEQYF. In DNA, the CDR3 is TGTGCCAGCAGCGTAGACCACAGCTCCTACGAGCAGTACTTC.

This clone was detected once. A much more abundant neighbour one base away suggests this may be a read error. J is TRBJ2-2 and V is TRBV9; D unresolved. The CDR3 has 16 residues. V was shortened by 5 bases and J by 0 bases, with 14 bases between the two germline ends. Per the germline V gene, CDR1 is SGDLS and CDR2 is YYNGEE. The CDR3 DNA sequence: TGTGCCAGCAGTCCTACACCGGGCCCGAACACCGGGGAGCTGTTTTTT. Its translation: CASSPTPGPNTGELFF. Filled out from reference TRBV9 and TRBJ2-2, the complete variable domain reads DSGVTQTPKHLITATGQRVTLRCSPRSGDLSVYWYQQSLDQGLQFLIQYYNGEERAKGNILERFSAQQFPDLHSELNLSSLELGDSALYFCASSPTPGPNTGELFFGEGSRLTVL.

The V gene is TRBV5-1, the J gene TRBJ2-5; 9 positions match TRBD2. This CDR3 has 15 residues. Germline V lookup: CDR1 SGHRS, CDR2 YFSETQ. The V gene end was trimmed by 6 bases and the J gene end by 5 bases; junction bases not matched to a gene: 11. The CDR3 nucleotides read TGCGCCAGCACCCCGCGGGAGGGGGCCGAGGAGACCCAGTACTTC. It specifies CASTPREGAEETQYF.